A selection of T cell receptor beta chains follows, all from one sample in a study of blood T cell repertoires in COVID-19. Here immunoSEQ multiplex PCR was the method, and the copy in TCRdb shows in-frame clones only, minus some. The top ten hold 6.5% to 9% of the sample, which has approximately 150,000 clones, about 79% seen once. Specimen: peripheral blood. These receptors all stem from a woman between 45 and 65 years old in a cohort sampled during active or convalescent COVID-19. CDR3s include the opening cysteine and the closing phenylalanine or tryptophan. Part of the rows lack a size; the others show once, few, many or a class for expanded clones.

clone size: -; J gene: TRBJ2-2; V gene: TRBV24-1; CDR3 protein: CATSDLRDRDTGELFF
clone size: -; J gene: TRBJ1-3; V gene: TRBV9; CDR3 protein: CASSVGAAAGNTIYF
clone size: -; J gene: TRBJ1-3; V gene: TRBV19; CDR3 protein: CASSISQTGATDTIYF
clone size: few; J gene: TRBJ2-7; V gene: TRBV5-1; CDR3 protein: CASSPRDRGYEQYF
clone size: -; J gene: TRBJ1-4; V gene: TRBV5-1; CDR3 protein: CASSRTGRHEKLFF
clone size: -; J gene: TRBJ2-7; V gene: TRBV5-1; CDR3 protein: CASSYPTDSYEQYF
clone size: -; J gene: TRBJ1-2; V gene: TRBV6-6; CDR3 protein: CASSYSTATTYGYTF
clone size: -; J gene: TRBJ2-2; V gene: TRBV3-1/TRBV3-2; CDR3 protein: CASSQEQAGAGELFF
clone size: -; J gene: TRBJ1-5; V gene: TRBV6-6; CDR3 protein: CASSPGDRRFSNQPQHF
clone size: medium-sized; J gene: TRBJ2-7; V gene: TRBV11-2; CDR3 protein: CASSLFELAHEQYF
clone size: -; J gene: TRBJ2-1; V gene: TRBV5-1; CDR3 protein: CASSPTGDPYNEQFF